The 10 T cell receptor beta chains below were found in one sample sequenced in a study of brain T cells in children with intractable seizures. Sequencing used immunoSEQ multiplex PCR; TCRdb keeps in-frame clones, though not all of them. In the table there are 110,000 or so clones, 94% of which are singletons. Sequences were derived from peripheral blood, sampled at surgery. The receptors originated from a boy in the first two years of life with hemimegalencephaly and intractable seizures.

This chain joins TRBV9 and TRBJ2-5; TRBD2 aligns across 8 bases. The CDR3 is 17 amino acids. Unmatched junction bases numbered 12, after V lost 0 bases and J lost 5 bases. Per germline, CDR1 SGDLS and CDR2 YYNGEE. CDR3 in DNA: TGTGCCAGCAGCGTAGACAGTCCAGCGGGGGTGTTGGAGACCCAGTACTTC. It yields the protein CASSVDSPAGVLETQYF.

J is TRBJ2-1 and V is TRBV13; 10 positions match TRBD2. The J segment lost 15 bases and the V segment lost 5 bases, leaving 13 bases of the junction unmatched. Per the germline V gene, CDR1 is PRHDT and CDR2 is FYEKMQ (reference sequence). The CDR3 is 14 amino acids. CDR3: CASSPSASGRVLFF. The CDR3 DNA is TGTGCCAGCAGCCCATCCGCTAGCGGGAGAGTACTGTTCTTC.

This chain links TRBV12-5 with TRBJ1-4, with D hard to call. In germline, CDR1 is LGHNT, CDR2 FRNRAP. V was cut by 5 bases and J by 0 bases, with 10 bases left in between. The length of the CDR3 is 15 residues. In DNA, the CDR3 is TGTGCTAGTGGTCCTGCAATTGCAACTAATGAAAAACTGTTTTTT. Translation gives CASGPAIATNEKLFF.

The rearrangement uses TRBV10-3 and TRBJ1-5; D might be TRBD1 (5 bases). CDR1 and CDR2 from the germline V gene are ENHRY and SYGVKD. V was shortened by 5 bases and J by 5 bases, with 13 bases between the two germline ends. This CDR3 is 14 amino acids long. The CDR3 spells CAISRDSLDQPQHF. For the CDR3, the DNA is TGTGCCATCAGTAGAGACAGTTTAGATCAGCCCCAGCATTTT.

The V gene is TRBV10-2, the J gene TRBJ2-7, with 10 bases aligning to TRBD1. J lost 3 bases, V lost 10 bases, and 6 bases had no gene match. The CDR3 loop spans 13 amino acids. Germline lookup yields CDR1 WSHSY and CDR2 SAAADI. The CDR3 sequence is CATSGTGVYEQYF. CDR3 bases: TGCGCCACCTCCGGGACAGGGGTCTACGAGCAGTACTTC.

In DNA form, the CDR3 reads TGTGCCAGCTCACCAAGCCGGGGCTCCTATAATTCACCCCTCCACTTT. It codes for CASSPSRGSYNSPLHF. The chain links TRBV18 to TRBJ1-6, with unresolved D. The CDR3 has 16 amino acids. V lost 2 bases and J 0 bases, leaving 8 bases between the germline ends. Germline-derived CDR1 and CDR2 are KGHSH and LQKENI.

The rearrangement links TRBV7-2 to TRBJ2-3; D gene uncertain. Germline V gene sequence: CDR1 SGHTA, CDR2 FQGNSA. CDR3 size: 12 residues. V lost 3 bases to trimming and J lost 0 bases, with 1 base between them. CDR3 sequence: CASSFSTDTQYF. DNA of the CDR3: TGTGCCAGCAGCTTTAGCACAGATACGCAGTATTTT.

The chain is built from TRBV19 and TRBJ1-2; 7 bases align to TRBD1. V lost 3 bases, J lost 4 bases, and 8 bases stayed unmatched. Germline-derived CDR1 and CDR2 are LNHDA and SQIVND (reference sequence). The CDR3 totals 15 residues. In nucleotides, the CDR3 is TGTGCCAGTAGTATCGACAGGGTGGGGTCCTATGGCTACACCTTC. It is translated as CASSIDRVGSYGYTF.

This clone is medium-sized within its sample. This chain uses TRBV3-1 (or the pseudogene TRBV3-2) with TRBJ2-7; D not certain. The CDR3 sequence is 13 residues long. V lost 8 bases to trimming and J lost 0 bases, with 11 bases between them. Germline V gene sequence: CDR1 LGHDT, CDR2 YNNKEL (reference sequence). The CDR3 here is CASAKDLSYEQYF. DNA of the CDR3: TGTGCCAGCGCTAAGGATCTCTCCTACGAGCAGTACTTC.

The genes are TRBV5-1 and TRBJ2-1, with 8 bases matching TRBD2. Looked up from germline, CDR1 is SGHRS and CDR2 is YFSETQ. This CDR3 is 16 amino acids long. V trimming: 0 bases; J trimming: 3 bases; junction bases outside the gene matches: 5. CDR3 sequence (DNA): TGCGCCAGCAGCTTGGGGCCGGGAGGGATCTACAATGAGCAGTTCTTC. Translated, it gives CASSLGPGGIYNEQFF. Full variable domain (outside the CDR3, taken from reference TRBV5-1 and TRBJ2-1): KAGVTQTPRYLIKTRGQQVTLSCSPISGHRSVSWYQQTPGQGLQFLFEYFSETQRNKGNFPGRFSGRQFSNSRSEMNVSTLELGDSALYLCASSLGPGGIYNEQFFGPGTRLTVL.